One and the same sample provided the 7 T cell receptor beta chains below, sequenced in a study of T cell clonality in common variable immunodeficiency. Some clones are missing from TCRdb's copy, which holds only in-frame ones; the method was immunoSEQ multiplex PCR. Listed for the sample are tens of thousands of clones, none seen a single time. Sequencing was carried out using peripheral blood mononuclear cells. These receptor sequences come from a person between 18 and 75 years old in good health.

This clone was recorded at least ten times. CDR3 residues: CASAAPPATGGYTF. Partial CDR3 DNA: TGCGCCAGCGCAGCCCCTCCCGCCACAGGGGGC. The chain links TRBV23-1 to TRBJ1-2; D may be TRBD1 (6 bases). The read is 3 residues too short to cover the CDR3 end, so that end is filled in from the germline J gene. TRBV23-1 counts as an open reading frame of uncertain function. The CDR3 is made up of 14 amino acids.

Points on this clone: The read finishes 3 residues shy of the CDR3 end, and the germline J gene is used to complete it. The chain has TRBV11-3 and TRBJ1-1; D remains ambiguous. Germline V CDR1 and CDR2: SGHNT, YENEEA. The germline V and J ends were trimmed by 3 bases and 0 bases, with 5 bases remaining between them. This CDR3 spans 13 amino acids. CDR3 DNA (partial): TGTGCCAGCAGCTTGAGGTTGAACACTGAA. This translates into CASSLRLNTE. The entire CDR3 protein reads CASSLRLNTEAFF.

This clone occurred many times. The CDR3 end lies 3 residues beyond the end of the read and is filled in from the germline J gene. The rearrangement uses TRBV4-2 and TRBJ2-7, with TRBD2 identical over 14 bases. With 4 bases clipped from V and 3 bases from J, the junction kept 8 bases outside the gene matches. Looked up from germline, CDR1 is LGHNA and CDR2 is YNFKEQ. The CDR3 spans 17 residues. Here the CDR3 reads CASSLGTSGRGGYEQYF. The DNA read from the CDR3 is TGTGCCAGCAGCCTAGGGACTAGCGGGAGAGGGGGCTACGAG.

This clone was counted many times. Read data end 3 residues before the CDR3 end; the end is taken from the germline J gene. The rearrangement joins TRBV29-1 to TRBJ2-3; TRBD1 aligns across 8 bases. V was clipped by 3 bases and J by 4 bases; unmatched bases: 3. CDR3 length: 13 residues. Germline values: CDR1 SQVTM, CDR2 ANQGSEA. The CDR3 bases that were read are TGCAGCGTTGACAGGGGGCGCGCAGATACG. Translating gives CSVDRGRADT. The entire CDR3 is CSVDRGRADTQYF.

At least ten counts were recorded for this clone. CDR3 sequence: CASSSPQRFTDTQYF. The CDR3 DNA, read in part, is TGTGCCAGCAGTTCCCCGCAGCGGTTCACAGATACG. V is TRBV28 and J is TRBJ2-3; weak D call: TRBD2 (5 bases). Read coverage stops 3 residues before the CDR3 terminus; the germline J gene supplies the remainder. The germline V and J ends were trimmed by 4 bases and 2 bases, with 13 bases remaining between them. CDR3 length: 15 residues. CDR1 and CDR2 from the germline V gene are MDHEN and SYDVKM.

A note on this clone: From the germline J gene comes the end of the CDR3, since the read stops 3 residues before it. The J gene is TRBJ2-7, the V gene TRBV11-2, with TRBD2 identical over 9 bases. V gave up 1 base and J gave up 4 bases; unmatched junction bases: 5. CDR3 length: 15 residues. In germline, CDR1 is SGHAT, CDR2 FQNNGV. CDR3 region: CASSLVAGVGYEQYF. The sequenced part of the CDR3 DNA is TGTGCCAGCAGCTTAGTAGCGGGGGTCGGGTACGAG.

In its sample, this clone was seen many times. The read stops 3 residues short of the end of the CDR3; the missing end is completed from the germline J gene. V usage is TRBV4-1 and J usage is TRBJ2-7; TRBD2 might be the D (6 bases). V was trimmed by 4 bases and J by 0 bases, leaving 16 bases between them. The CDR3 sequence is 16 residues long. The germline gives CDR1 MGHRA, CDR2 YSYEKL. The CDR3 reads CASSRGSGSSSYEQYF. Partial CDR3 DNA: TGCGCCAGCAGCCGCGGTAGCGGTTCTAGCTCCTACGAG.